This T cell receptor beta chain was sequenced for a study of blood T cell repertoires in COVID-19. The table came from immunoSEQ multiplex PCR; TCRdb's copy has only in-frame clones and leaves some out. Here the sample spans about 270,000 clones, 80% to 90% being singletons. The sequence was obtained from a woman aged 25 to 39 with COVID-19, enrolled during active disease. The sequenced sample was peripheral blood.

The CDR3 bases are TGTGCCAACCCCCCGGGACTAGCGGGGGGCTCCTACAATGAGCAGTTCTTC. Encoded protein: CANPPGLAGGSYNEQFF. This chain uses TRBV27 with TRBJ2-1; 15 positions match TRBD2. Trimming at V came to 10 bases and at J to 0 bases, leaving 7 bases not matched to a gene. The CDR3 spans 17 residues. In germline, CDR1 is MNHEY, CDR2 SMNVEV (reference sequence).